A single count supports the clone carrying this T cell receptor (beta chain). The source of the sample is a study of blood T cell repertoires in COVID-19. Looking at the study overall: Italy, Spain and the United States were the sources of the convalescent and acute COVID-19 samples. T cells, B-cell-depleted T cells, or PBMCs supplied cDNA or gDNA.

Germline V gives CDR1 MDHEN, CDR2 SYDVKM. Germline trimming cut 4 bases from V and 7 bases from J; bases unmatched to any gene: 13. This CDR3 region has 17 residues. In the authors' workflow: Nucleated cell number was recorded as an estimate derived from reference gene primer amplification. Using immunoSEQ multiplex PCR, the repertoire was profiled, and TCRdb retains in-frame clones only, with some absent. The D gene and trimming were derived from the DNA, and the V and J assignments and clone size from that table. The sample gives over 50,000 clones, around 80% of which show up once; just under 15% is in the top ten.

The rearrangement links TRBV28 to TRBJ2-1; 10 positions match TRBD2. Sequencing was carried out using peripheral blood. This TCR was recovered from a human donor with active or convalescent COVID-19. The donor label of this sample is uncertain. The CDR3 region has the DNA TGTGCCAGCAGTTCGCCCCTTACTAGCGGGACGTGGAATGAGCAGTTCTTC. Its protein is CASSSPLTSGTWNEQFF. The entire variable domain, with the rest obtained from reference TRBV28 and TRBJ2-1, is as follows: DVKVTQSSRYLVKRTGEKVFLECVQDMDHENMFWYRQDPGLGLRLIYFSYDVKMKEKGDIPEGYSVSREKKERFSLILESASTNQTSMYLCASSSPLTSGTWNEQFFGPGTRLTVL.